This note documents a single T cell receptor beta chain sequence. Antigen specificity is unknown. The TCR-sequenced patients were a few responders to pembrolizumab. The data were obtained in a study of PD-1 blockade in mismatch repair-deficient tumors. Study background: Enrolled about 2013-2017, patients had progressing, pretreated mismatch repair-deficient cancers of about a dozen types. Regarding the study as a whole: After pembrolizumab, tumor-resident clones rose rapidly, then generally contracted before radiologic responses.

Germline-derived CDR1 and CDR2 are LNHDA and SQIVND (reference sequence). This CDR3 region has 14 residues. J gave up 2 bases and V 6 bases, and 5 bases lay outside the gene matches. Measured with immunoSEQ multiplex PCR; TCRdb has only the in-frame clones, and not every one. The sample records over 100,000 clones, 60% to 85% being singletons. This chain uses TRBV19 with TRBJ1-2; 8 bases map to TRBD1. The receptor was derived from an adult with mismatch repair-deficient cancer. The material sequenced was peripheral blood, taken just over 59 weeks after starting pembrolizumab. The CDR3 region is CASSPDRGNYGYTF. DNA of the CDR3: TGTGCCAGTAGCCCTGACAGGGGAAACTATGGCTACACCTTC. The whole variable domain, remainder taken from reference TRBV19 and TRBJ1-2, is DGGITQSPKYLFRKEGQNVTLSCEQNLNHDAMYWYRQDPGQGLRLIYYSQIVNDFQKGDIAEGYSVSREKKESFPLTVTSAQKNPTAFYLCASSPDRGNYGYTFGSGTRLTVV.